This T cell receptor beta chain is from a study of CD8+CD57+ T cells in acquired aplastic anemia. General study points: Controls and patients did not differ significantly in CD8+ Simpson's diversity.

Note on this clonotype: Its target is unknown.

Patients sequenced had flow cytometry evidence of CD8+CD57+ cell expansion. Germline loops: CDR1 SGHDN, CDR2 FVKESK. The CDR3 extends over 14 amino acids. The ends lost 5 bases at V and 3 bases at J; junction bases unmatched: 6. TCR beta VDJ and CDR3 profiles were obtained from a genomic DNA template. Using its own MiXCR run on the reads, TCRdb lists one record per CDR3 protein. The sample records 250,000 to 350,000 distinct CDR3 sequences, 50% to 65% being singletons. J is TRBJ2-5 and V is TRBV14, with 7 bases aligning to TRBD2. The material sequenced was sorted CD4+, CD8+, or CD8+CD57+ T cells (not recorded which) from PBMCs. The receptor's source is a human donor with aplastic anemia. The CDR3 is CASSFPGGKETQYF. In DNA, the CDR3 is TGTGCCAGCAGCTTCCCGGGGGGAAAAGAGACCCAGTACTTC.